This TCR beta chain was identified in a study of blood T cell repertoires in COVID-19. Study overall: Nucleic acid was either cDNA or gDNA, and it came from T cells, B-cell-depleted T cells, or PBMCs.

In the authors' methods: Reference gene primer amplification in the assay estimated nucleated cell counts. Sequencing was performed with immunoSEQ multiplex PCR; in TCRdb, only in-frame clones are kept and a portion is missing. V, J and clone size are taken as reported in that table, and D and trimming were inferred from the DNA itself. The table records about 250,000 clones, approximately 80% of them present only once. This CDR3 contains 13 residues. From germline, CDR1 is SGHNT and CDR2 YYREEE (reference sequence). The V end was cut by 0 bases, the J end by 3 bases, with 6 bases between. The chain recombines TRBV5-4 with TRBJ2-5; no firm D call. The sample taken for sequencing was peripheral blood. The sequence was collected from a man older than 75 with acute or convalescent COVID-19. CDR3 nucleotide sequence: TGTGCCAGCAGCTTGGACAGAAAAGAGACCCAGTACTTC. Encoded protein: CASSLDRKETQYF.